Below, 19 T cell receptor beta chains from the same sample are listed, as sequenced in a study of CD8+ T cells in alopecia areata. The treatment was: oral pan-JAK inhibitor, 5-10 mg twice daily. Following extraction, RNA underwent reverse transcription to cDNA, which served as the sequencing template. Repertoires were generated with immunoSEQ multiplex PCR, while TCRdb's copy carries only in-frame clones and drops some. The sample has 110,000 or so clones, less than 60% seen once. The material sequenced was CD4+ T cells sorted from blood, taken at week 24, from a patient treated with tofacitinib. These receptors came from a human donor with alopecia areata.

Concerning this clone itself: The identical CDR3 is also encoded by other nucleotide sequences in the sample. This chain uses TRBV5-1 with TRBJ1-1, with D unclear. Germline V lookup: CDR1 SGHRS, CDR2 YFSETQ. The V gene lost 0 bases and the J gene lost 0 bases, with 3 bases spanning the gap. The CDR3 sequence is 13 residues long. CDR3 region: CASSLGMNTEAFF. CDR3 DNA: TGCGCCAGCAGCTTGGGGATGAACACTGAAGCTTTCTTT. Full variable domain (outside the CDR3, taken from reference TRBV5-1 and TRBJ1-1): KAGVTQTPRYLIKTRGQQVTLSCSPISGHRSVSWYQQTPGQGLQFLFEYFSETQRNKGNFPGRFSGRQFSNSRSEMNVSTLELGDSALYLCASSLGMNTEAFFGQGTRLTVV.

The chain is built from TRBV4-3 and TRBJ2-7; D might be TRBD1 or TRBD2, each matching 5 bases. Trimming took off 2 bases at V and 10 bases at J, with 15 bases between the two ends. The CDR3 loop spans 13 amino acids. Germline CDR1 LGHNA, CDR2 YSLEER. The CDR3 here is CASSQNMGTIQYF. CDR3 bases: TGCGCCAGCAGCCAAAATATGGGGACGATTCAGTACTTC.

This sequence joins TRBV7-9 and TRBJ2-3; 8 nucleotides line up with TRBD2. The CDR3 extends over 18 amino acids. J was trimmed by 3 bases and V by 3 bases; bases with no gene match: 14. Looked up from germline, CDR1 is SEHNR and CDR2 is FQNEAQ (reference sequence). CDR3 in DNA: TGTGCCAGCAGCTTCTGGCGCGGGGGGCCCGGGCATACAGATACGCAGTATTTT. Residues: CASSFWRGGPGHTDTQYF.

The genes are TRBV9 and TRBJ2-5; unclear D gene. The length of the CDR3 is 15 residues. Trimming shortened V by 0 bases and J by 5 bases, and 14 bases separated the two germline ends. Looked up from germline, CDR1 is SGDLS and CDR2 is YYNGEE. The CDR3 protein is CASSVGPSRAETQYF. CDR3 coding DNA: TGTGCCAGCAGCGTAGGCCCCTCTAGAGCTGAGACCCAGTACTTC.

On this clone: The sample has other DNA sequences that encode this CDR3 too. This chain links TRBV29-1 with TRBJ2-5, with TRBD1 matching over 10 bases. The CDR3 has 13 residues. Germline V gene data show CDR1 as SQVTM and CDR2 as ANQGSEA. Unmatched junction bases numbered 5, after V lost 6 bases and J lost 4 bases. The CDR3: CSVDRGLRETQYF. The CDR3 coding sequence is TGCAGCGTCGACAGGGGGCTGAGAGAGACCCAGTACTTC.

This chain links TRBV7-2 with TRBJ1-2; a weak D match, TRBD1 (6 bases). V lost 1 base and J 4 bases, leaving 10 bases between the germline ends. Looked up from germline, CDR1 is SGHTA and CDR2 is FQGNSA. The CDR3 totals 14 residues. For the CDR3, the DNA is TGTGCCAGCAGCTTAGATCCCAGGGGCTATGGCTACACCTTC. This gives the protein CASSLDPRGYGYTF.

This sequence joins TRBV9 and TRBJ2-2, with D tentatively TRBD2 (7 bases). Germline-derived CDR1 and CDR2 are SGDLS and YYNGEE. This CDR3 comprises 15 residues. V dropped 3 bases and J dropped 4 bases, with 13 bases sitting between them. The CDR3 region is CASSGTGRVTGELFF. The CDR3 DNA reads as TGTGCCAGCAGCGGAACAGGGAGGGTCACCGGGGAGCTGTTTTTT. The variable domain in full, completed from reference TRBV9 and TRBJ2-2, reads DSGVTQTPKHLITATGQRVTLRCSPRSGDLSVYWYQQSLDQGLQFLIQYYNGEERAKGNILERFSAQQFPDLHSELNLSSLELGDSALYFCASSGTGRVTGELFFGEGSRLTVL.

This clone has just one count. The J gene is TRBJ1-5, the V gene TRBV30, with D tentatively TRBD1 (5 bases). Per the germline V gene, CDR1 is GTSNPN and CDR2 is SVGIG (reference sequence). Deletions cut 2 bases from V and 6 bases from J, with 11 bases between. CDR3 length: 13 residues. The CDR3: CAWSRGGVQPQHF. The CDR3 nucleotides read TGTGCCTGGAGTAGGGGAGGGGTTCAGCCCCAGCATTTT.

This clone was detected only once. The CDR3 loop is CASSQGGFRGAVETQYF. As DNA, the CDR3 is TGCGCCAGCAGCCAAGGGGGTTTCCGCGGGGCGGTAGAGACCCAGTACTTC. J is TRBJ2-5 and V is TRBV4-1; tentatively, D is TRBD2 (6 bases). Looked up from germline, CDR1 is MGHRA and CDR2 is YSYEKL. The CDR3 runs to 17 residues. Trimming took 1 base from V and 4 from J, leaving 19 bases between them.

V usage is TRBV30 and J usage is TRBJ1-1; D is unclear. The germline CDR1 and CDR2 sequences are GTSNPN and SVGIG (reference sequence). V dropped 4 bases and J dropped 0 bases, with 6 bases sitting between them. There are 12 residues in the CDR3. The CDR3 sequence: CAWNALNTEAFF. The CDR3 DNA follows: TGTGCCTGGAATGCATTGAACACTGAAGCTTTCTTT.

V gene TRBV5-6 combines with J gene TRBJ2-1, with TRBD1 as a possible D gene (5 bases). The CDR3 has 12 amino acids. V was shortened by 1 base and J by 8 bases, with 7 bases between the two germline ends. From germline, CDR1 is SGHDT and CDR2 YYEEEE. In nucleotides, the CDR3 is TGTGCCAGCAGCTTGAGGGGTCATGAGCAGTTCTTC. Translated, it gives CASSLRGHEQFF.

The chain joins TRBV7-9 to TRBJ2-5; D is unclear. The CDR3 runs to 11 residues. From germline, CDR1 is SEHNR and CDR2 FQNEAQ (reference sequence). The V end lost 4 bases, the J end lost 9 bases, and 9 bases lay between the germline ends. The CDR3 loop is CASSSTNAQYF. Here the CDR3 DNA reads TGTGCCAGCAGCTCTACGAACGCCCAGTACTTC.

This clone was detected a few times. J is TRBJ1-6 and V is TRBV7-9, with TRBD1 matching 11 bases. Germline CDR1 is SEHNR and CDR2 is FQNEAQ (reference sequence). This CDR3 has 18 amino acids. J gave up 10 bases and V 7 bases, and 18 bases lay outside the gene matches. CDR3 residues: CASKRDLTGTGGRSPLHF. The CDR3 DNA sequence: TGTGCCAGCAAGAGGGATCTGACCGGGACAGGGGGTCGGTCACCCCTCCACTTT.

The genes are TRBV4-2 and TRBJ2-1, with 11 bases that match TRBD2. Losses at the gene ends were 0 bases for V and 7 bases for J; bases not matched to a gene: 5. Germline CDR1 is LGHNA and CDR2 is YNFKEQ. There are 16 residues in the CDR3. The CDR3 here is CASSQDSASGGNEQFF. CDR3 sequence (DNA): TGTGCCAGCAGCCAAGATTCGGCTAGCGGGGGGAATGAGCAGTTCTTC.

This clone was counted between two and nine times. CDR3 DNA: TGTGCCAGCGAGGGTCAGGGGTCAGAGACCCAGTACTTC. It codes for CASEGQGSETQYF. The chain links TRBV7-9 to TRBJ2-5, with D possibly being TRBD1 (6 bases). V was trimmed by 8 bases and J by 4 bases, leaving 14 bases between them. Germline CDR1 SEHNR, CDR2 FQNEAQ (reference sequence). The CDR3 covers 13 residues.

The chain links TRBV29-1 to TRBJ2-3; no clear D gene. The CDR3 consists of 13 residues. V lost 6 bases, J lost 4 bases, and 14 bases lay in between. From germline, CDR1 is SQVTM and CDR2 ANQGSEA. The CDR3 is CSVETRLSDTQYF. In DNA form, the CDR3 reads TGCAGCGTCGAGACCCGCCTCTCAGATACGCAGTATTTT.

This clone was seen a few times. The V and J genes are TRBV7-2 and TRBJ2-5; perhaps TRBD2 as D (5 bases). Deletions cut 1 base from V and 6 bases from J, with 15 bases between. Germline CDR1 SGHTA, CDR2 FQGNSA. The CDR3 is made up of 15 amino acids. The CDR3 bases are TGTGCCAGCAGCTTAGAGGGCACGGGGTACAAGACCCAGTACTTC. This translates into CASSLEGTGYKTQYF. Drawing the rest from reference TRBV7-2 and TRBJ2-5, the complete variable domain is GAGVSQSPSNKVTEKGKDVELRCDPISGHTALYWYRQSLGQGLEFLIYFQGNSAPDKSGLPSDRFSAERTGGSVSTLTIQRTQQEDSAVYLCASSLEGTGYKTQYFGPGTRLLVL.

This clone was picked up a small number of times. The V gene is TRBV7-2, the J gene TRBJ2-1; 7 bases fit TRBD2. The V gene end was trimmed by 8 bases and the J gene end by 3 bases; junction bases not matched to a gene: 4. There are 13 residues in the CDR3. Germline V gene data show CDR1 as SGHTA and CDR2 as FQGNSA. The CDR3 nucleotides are TGTGCCAGCGCAGGACTAGTCTACAATGAGCAGTTCTTC. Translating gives CASAGLVYNEQFF.

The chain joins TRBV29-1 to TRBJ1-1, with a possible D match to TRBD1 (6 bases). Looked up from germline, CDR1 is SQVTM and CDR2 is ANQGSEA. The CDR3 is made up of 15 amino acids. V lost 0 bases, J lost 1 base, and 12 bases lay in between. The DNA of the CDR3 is TGCAGCGTTGAAGATCGGGGGGGCCAGAACACTGAAGCTTTCTTT. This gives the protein CSVEDRGGQNTEAFF.